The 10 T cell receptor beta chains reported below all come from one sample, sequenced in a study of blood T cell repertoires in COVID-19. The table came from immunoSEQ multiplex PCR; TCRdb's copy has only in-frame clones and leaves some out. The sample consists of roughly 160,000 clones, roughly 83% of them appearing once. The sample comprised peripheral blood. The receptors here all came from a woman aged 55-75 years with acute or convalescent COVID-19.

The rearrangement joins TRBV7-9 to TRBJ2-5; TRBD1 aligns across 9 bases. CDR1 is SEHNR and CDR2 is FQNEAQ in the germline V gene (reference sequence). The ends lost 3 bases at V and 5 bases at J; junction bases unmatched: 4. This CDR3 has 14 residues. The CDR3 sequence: CASSLDRGGETQYF. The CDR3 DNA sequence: TGTGCCAGCAGCTTGGACAGGGGAGGGGAGACCCAGTACTTC. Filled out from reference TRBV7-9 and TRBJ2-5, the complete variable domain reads DTGVSQNPRHKITKRGQNVTFRCDPISEHNRLYWYRQTLGQGPEFLTYFQNEAQLEKSRLLSDRFSAERPKGSFSTLEIQRTEQGDSAMYLCASSLDRGGETQYFGPGTRLLVL.

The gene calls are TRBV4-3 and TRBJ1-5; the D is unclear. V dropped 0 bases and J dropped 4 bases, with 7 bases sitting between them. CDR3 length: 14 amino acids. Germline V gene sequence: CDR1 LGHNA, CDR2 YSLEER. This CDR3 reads CASSQERGNQPQHF. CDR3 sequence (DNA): TGCGCCAGCAGCCAAGAGCGGGGAAATCAGCCCCAGCATTTT.

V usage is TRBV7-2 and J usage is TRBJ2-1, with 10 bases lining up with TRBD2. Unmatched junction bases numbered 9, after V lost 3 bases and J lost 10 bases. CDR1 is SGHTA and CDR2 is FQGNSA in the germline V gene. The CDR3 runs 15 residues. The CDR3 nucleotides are TGTGCCAGCAGCTTGGACAGCGGGGGGGCCTTGGAGCAGTTCTTC. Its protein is CASSLDSGGALEQFF. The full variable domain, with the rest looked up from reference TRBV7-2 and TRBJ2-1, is GAGVSQSPSNKVTEKGKDVELRCDPISGHTALYWYRQSLGQGLEFLIYFQGNSAPDKSGLPSDRFSAERTGGSVSTLTIQRTQQEDSAVYLCASSLDSGGALEQFFGPGTRLTVL.

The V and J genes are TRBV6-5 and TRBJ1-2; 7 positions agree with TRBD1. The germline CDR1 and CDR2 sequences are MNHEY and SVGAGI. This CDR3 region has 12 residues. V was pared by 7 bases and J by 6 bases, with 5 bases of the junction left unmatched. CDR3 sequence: CASTDRVNGYTF. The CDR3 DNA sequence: TGTGCCAGCACAGACAGGGTGAATGGCTACACCTTC.

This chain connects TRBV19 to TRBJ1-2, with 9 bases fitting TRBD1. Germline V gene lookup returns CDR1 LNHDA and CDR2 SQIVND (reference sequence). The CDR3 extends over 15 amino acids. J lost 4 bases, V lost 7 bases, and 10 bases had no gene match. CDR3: CASTITGTGPYGYTF. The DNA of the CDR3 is TGTGCCAGTACTATCACCGGGACAGGGCCCTATGGCTACACCTTC.

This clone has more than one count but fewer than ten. The CDR3 DNA reads as TGTGCCAGCAGCCAGGGTCCGGGGGACTCCTACGAGCAGTACTTC. As protein: CASSQGPGDSYEQYF. The chain joins TRBV3-1 (or the pseudogene TRBV3-2) to TRBJ2-7; a weak D match, TRBD2 (6 bases). This CDR3 is 15 amino acids long. Germline lookup yields CDR1 LGHDT and CDR2 YNNKEL (reference sequence). The germline V and J ends were trimmed by 3 bases and 0 bases, with 12 bases remaining between them.

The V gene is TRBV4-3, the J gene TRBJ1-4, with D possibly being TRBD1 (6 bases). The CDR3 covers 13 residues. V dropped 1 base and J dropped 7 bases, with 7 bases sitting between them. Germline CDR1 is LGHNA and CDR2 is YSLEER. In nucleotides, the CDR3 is TGCGCCAGCAGCCAAGGGGACACTGAAAAACTGTTTTTT. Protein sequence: CASSQGDTEKLFF.

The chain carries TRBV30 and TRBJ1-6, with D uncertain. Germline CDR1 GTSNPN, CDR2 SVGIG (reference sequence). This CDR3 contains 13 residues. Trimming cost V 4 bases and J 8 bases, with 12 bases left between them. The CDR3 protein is CAWTDFRHSPLHF. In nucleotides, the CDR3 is TGTGCCTGGACCGACTTTAGGCATTCACCCCTCCACTTT.

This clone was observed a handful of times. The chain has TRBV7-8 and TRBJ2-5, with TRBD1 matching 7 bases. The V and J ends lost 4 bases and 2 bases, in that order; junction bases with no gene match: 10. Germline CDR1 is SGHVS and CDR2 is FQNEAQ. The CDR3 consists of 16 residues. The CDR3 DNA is TGTGCCAGCAGCTGGATTACCGGGACAGCTCAAGAGACCCAGTACTTC. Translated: CASSWITGTAQETQYF. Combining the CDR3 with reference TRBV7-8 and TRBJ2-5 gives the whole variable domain GAGVSQSPRYKVAKRGQDVALRCDPISGHVSLFWYQQALGQGPEFLTYFQNEAQLDKSGLPSDRFFAERPEGSVSTLKIQRTQQEDSAVYLCASSWITGTAQETQYFGPGTRLLVL.

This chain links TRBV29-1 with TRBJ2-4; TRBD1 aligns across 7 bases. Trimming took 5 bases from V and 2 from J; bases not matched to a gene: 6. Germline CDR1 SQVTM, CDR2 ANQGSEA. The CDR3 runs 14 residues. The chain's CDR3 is CSVIRQGTKNIQYF. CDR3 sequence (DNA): TGCAGCGTTATCCGACAGGGTACCAAAAACATTCAGTACTTC.